The clone carrying this T cell receptor (beta chain) was seen ten or more times. This sample is drawn from a study of Graves' ophthalmopathy and Graves' hyperthyroidism. From RNA, the CDR3 regions of TCR beta chains were amplified and sequenced. First-round RT-PCR with HTBI primers preceded a second-round multiplex PCR. MiXCR, run by TCRdb on the multiplex PCR reads, gives a single entry per CDR3 protein. The table includes roughly 170,000 distinct CDR3 sequences, approximately 40% detected once. The CDR3 runs 15 residues. The V gene lost 3 bases and the J gene lost 6 bases, with 14 bases spanning the gap.

The source of this sequence is a man aged 25-40 years with Graves' ophthalmopathy. What was sequenced was peripheral blood. The chain couples TRBV12-3 or TRBV12-4 to TRBJ2-2; maybe TRBD1 (5 bases). CDR3 nucleotides: TGTGCCAGCAGTTTCGTATCTGGGGCTCCCGGGGAGCTGTTTTTT. Its translation: CASSFVSGAPGELFF.